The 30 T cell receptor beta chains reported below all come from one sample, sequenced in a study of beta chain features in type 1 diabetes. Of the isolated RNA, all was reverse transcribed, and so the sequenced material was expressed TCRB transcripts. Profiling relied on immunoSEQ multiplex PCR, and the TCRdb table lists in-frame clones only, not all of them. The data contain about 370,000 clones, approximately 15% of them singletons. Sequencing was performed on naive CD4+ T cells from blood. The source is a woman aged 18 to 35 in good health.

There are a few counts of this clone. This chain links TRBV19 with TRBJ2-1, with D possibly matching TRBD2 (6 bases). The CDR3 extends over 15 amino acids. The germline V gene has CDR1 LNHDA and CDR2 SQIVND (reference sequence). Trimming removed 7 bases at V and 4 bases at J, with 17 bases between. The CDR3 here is CASTPGGRRYNEQFF. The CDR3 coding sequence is TGTGCCAGTACCCCTGGGGGGAGAAGGTACAATGAGCAGTTCTTC.

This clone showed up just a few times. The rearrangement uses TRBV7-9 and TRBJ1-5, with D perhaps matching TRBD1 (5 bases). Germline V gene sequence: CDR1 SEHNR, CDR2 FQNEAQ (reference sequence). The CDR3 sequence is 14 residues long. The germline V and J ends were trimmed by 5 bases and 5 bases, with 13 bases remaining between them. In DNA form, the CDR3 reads TGTGCCAGCAGCGATCGGACACCTGATCAGCCCCAGCATTTT. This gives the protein CASSDRTPDQPQHF.

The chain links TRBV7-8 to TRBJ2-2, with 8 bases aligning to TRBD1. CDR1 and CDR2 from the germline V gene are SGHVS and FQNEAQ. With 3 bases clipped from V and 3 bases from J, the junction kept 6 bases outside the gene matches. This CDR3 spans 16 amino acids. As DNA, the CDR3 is TGTGCCAGCAGCTTCTACAGGGGGATTGACACCGGGGAGCTGTTTTTT. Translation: CASSFYRGIDTGELFF.

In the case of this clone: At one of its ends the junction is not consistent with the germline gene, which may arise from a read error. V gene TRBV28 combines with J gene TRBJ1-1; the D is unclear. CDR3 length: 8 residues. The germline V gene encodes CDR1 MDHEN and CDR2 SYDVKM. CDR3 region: CASSSRDF. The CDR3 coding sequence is TGTGCCAGCAGCTCCCGGGACTTT.

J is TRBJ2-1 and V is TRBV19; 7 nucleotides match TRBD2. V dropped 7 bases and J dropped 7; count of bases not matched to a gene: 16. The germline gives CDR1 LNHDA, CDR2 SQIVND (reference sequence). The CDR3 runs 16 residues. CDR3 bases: TGTGCCAGTACCCCCAGTCAAGGGCGGGGGTTGAATGAGCAGTTCTTC. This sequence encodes CASTPSQGRGLNEQFF.

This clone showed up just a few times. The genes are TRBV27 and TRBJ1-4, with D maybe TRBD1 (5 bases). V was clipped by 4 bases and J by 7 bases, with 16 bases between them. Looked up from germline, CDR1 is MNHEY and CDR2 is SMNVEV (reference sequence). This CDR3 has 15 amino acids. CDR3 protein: CASSSIQGLGEKLFF. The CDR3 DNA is TGTGCCAGCAGTTCGATTCAGGGATTAGGTGAAAAACTGTTTTTT.

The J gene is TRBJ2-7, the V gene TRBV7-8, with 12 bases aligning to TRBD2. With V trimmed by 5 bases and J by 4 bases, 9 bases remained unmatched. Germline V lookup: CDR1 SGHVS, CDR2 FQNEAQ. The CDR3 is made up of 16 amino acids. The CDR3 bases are TGTGCCAGCAGCATCGGACTAGCGGGATTGCAGTACGAGCAGTACTTC. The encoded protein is CASSIGLAGLQYEQYF.

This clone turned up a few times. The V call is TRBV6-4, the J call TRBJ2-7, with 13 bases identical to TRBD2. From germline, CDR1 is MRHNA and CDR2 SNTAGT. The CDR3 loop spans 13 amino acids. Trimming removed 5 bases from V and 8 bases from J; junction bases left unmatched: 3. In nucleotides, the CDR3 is TGTGCCAGCAGTAGGACTAGCGGGAGCCAGCAGTACTTC. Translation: CASSRTSGSQQYF.

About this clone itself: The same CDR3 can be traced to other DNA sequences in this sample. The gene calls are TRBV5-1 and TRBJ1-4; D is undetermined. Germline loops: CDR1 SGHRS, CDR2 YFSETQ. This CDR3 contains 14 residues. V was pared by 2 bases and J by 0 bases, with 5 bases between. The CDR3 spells CASSLAATNEKLFF. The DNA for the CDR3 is TGCGCCAGCAGCTTAGCCGCAACTAATGAAAAACTGTTTTTT.

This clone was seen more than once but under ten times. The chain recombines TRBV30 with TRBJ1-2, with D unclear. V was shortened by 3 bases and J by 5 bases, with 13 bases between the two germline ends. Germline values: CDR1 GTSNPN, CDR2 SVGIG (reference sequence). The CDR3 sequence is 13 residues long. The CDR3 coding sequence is TGTGCCTGGAGCGCAATAACGGGTTATGGCTACACCTTC. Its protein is CAWSAITGYGYTF.

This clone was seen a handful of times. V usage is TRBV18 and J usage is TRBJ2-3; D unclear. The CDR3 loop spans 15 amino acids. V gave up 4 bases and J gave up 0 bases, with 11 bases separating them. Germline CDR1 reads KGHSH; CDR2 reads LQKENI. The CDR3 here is CASSLIPTSTDTQYF. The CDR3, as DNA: TGTGCCAGCTCACTGATTCCAACTAGCACAGATACGCAGTATTTT.

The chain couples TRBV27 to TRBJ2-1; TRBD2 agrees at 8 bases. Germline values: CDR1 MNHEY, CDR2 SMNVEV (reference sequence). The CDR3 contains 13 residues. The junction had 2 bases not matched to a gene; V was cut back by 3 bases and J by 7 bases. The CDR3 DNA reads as TGTGCCAGCAGTTTCCGGGAGGGGAATGAGCAGTTCTTC. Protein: CASSFREGNEQFF.

CDR3 in amino acids: CASSWEGLWGNEQFF. CDR3 nucleotide sequence: TGCGCCAGCAGCTGGGAGGGACTTTGGGGGAATGAGCAGTTCTTC. The chain uses TRBV5-1 and TRBJ2-1; 7 bases line up with TRBD2. V lost 3 bases to trimming and J lost 7 bases; unmatched junction nucleotides: 10. Germline lookup yields CDR1 SGHRS and CDR2 YFSETQ. The CDR3 is made up of 15 amino acids. Supplemented by reference TRBV5-1 and TRBJ2-1, the full variable domain reads KAGVTQTPRYLIKTRGQQVTLSCSPISGHRSVSWYQQTPGQGLQFLFEYFSETQRNKGNFPGRFSGRQFSNSRSEMNVSTLELGDSALYLCASSWEGLWGNEQFFGPGTRLTVL.

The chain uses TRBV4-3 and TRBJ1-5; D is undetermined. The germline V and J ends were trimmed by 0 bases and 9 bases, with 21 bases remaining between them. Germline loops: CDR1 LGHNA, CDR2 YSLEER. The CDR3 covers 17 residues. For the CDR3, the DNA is TGCGCCAGCAGCCAAGATGTAGGAGGGAGGCGTCTCACGCCCCAGCATTTT. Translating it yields CASSQDVGGRRLTPQHF.

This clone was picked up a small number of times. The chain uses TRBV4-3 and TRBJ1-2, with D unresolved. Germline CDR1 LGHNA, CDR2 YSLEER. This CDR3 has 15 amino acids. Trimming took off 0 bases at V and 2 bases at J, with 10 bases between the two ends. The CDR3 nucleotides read TGCGCCAGCAGCCAAGAAGACATACGAAACTATGGCTACACCTTC. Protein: CASSQEDIRNYGYTF.

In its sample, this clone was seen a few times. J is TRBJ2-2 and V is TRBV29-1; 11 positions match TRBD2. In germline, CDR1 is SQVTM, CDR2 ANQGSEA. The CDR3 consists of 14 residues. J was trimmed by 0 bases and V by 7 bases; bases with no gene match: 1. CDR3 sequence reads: CSGGLAANTGELFF. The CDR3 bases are TGCAGCGGGGGACTAGCGGCGAACACCGGGGAGCTGTTTTTT.

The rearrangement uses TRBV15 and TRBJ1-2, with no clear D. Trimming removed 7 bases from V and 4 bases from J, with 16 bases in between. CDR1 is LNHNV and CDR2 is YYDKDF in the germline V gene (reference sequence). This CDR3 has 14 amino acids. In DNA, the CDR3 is TGTGCCACCAAGTCAGGCCAGCCCCTCTATGGCTACACCTTC. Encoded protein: CATKSGQPLYGYTF.

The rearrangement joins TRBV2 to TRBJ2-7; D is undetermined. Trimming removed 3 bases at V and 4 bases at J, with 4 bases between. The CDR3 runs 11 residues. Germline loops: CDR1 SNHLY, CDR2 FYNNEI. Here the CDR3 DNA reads TGTGCCAGCAGTGAGCGTTACGAGCAGTACTTC. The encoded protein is CASSERYEQYF. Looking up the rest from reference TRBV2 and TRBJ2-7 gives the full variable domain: EPEVTQTPSHQVTQMGQEVILRCVPISNHLYFYWYRQILGQKVEFLVSFYNNEISEKSEIFDDQFSVERPDGSNFTLKIRSTKLEDSAMYFCASSERYEQYFGPGTRLTVT.

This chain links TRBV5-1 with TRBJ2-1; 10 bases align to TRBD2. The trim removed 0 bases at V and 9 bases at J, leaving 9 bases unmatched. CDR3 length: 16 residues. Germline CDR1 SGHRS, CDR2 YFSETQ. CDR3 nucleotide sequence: TGCGCCAGCAGCTTGGCCGGGCTAGCGGGAGTAGTTGAGCAGTTCTTC. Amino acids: CASSLAGLAGVVEQFF.

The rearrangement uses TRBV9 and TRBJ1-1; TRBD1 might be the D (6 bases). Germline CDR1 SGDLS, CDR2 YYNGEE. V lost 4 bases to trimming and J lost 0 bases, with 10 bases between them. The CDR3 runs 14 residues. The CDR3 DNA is TGTGCCAGCAGCTTCGACAGGTTGAACACTGAAGCTTTCTTT. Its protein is CASSFDRLNTEAFF.

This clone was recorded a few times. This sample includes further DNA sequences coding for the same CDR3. The CDR3 bases are TGTGCCAGCAGCCTCCAAGAGACCCAGTACTTC. Amino acid sequence: CASSLQETQYF. The V and J genes are TRBV5-4 and TRBJ2-5; D ambiguous. The CDR3 runs 11 residues. V was shortened by 4 bases and J by 1 base, with 2 bases between the two germline ends. Germline V gives CDR1 SGHNT, CDR2 YYREEE (reference sequence).

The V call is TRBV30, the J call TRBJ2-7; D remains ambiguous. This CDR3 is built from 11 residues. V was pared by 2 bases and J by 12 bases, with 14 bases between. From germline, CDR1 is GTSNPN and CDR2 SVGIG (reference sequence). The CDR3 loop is CAWSSRRRLYF. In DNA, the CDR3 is TGTGCCTGGAGTTCTCGGAGACGTCTGTACTTC.

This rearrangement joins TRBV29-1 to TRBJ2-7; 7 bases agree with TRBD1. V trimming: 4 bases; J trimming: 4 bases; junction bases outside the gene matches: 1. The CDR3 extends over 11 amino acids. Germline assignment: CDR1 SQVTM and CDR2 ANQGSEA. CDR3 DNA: TGCAGCGTTGCAGGGGGATACGAGCAGTACTTC. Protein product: CSVAGGYEQYF.

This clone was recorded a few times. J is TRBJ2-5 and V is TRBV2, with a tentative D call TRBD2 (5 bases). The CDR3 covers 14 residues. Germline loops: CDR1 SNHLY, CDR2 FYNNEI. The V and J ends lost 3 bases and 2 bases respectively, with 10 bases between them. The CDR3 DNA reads TGTGCCAGCAGTGAGTTTCGGGGACAAGAGACCCAGTACTTC. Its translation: CASSEFRGQETQYF.

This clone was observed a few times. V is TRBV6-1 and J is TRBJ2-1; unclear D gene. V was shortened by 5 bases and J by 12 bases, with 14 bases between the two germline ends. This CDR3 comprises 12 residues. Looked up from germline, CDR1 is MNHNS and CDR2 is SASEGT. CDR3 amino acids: CASSLEYGLQFF. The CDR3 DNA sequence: TGTGCCAGCAGTCTAGAATATGGGTTGCAGTTCTTC.

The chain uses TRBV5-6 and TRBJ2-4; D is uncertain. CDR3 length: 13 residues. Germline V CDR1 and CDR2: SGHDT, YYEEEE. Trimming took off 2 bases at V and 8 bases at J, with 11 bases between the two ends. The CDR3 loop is CASSFERRDIQYF. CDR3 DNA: TGTGCCAGCAGCTTTGAGCGTCGAGACATTCAGTACTTC.

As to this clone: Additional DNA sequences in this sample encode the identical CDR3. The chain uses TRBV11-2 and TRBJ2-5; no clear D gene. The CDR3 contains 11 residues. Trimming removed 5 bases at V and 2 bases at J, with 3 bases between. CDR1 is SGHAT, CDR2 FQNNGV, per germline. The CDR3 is CASSLQETQYF. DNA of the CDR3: TGTGCCAGCAGCCTACAAGAGACCCAGTACTTC.

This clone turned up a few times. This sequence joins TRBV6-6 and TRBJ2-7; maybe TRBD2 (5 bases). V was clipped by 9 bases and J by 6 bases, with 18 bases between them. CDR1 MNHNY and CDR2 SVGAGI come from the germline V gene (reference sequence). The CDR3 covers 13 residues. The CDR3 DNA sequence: TGTGCCAGTCGATGGAGAGAAGAGGGCGAGCAGTACTTC. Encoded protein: CASRWREEGEQYF.

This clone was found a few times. The CDR3 sequence: CASRGDRAGANVLTF. The CDR3, as DNA: TGTGCCAGCAGGGGAGACAGGGCTGGGGCCAACGTCCTGACTTTC. This chain links TRBV2 with TRBJ2-6, with 7 bases lining up with TRBD1. Germline V gene data show CDR1 as SNHLY and CDR2 as FYNNEI. Germline trimming cut 6 bases from V and 2 bases from J; bases unmatched to any gene: 4. The CDR3 loop spans 15 amino acids.

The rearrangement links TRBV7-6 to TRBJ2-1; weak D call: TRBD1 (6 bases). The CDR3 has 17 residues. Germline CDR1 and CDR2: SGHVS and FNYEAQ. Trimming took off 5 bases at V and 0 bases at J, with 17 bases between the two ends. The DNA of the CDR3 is TGTGCCAGCAGCCCCCAAGCGACAGGAAGCTCCTACAATGAGCAGTTCTTC. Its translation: CASSPQATGSSYNEQFF.